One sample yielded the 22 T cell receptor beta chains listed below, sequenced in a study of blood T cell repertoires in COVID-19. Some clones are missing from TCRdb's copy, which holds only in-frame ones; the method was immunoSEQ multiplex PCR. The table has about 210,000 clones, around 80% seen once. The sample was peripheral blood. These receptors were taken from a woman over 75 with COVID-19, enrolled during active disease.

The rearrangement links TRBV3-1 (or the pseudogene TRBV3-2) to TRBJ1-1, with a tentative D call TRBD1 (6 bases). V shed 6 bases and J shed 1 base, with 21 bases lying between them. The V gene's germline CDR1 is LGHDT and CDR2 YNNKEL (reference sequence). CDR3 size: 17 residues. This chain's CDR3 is CASSRPRGRSGNTEAFF. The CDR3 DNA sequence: TGTGCCAGCAGTCGACCCAGGGGAAGGTCTGGGAACACTGAAGCTTTCTTT.

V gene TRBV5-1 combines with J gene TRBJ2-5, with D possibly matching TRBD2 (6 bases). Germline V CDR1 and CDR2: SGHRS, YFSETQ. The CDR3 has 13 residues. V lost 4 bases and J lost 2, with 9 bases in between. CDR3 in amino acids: CASSGSGQETQYF. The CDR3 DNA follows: TGCGCCAGCAGCGGAAGCGGGCAAGAGACCCAGTACTTC.

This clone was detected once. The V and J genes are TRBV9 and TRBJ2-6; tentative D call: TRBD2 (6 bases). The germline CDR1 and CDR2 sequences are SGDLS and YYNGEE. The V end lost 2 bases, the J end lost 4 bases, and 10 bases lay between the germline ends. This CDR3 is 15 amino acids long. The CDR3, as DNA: TGTGCCAGCAGCGTTTTGGGGGGAGGGGCCAACGTCCTGACTTTC. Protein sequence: CASSVLGGGANVLTF.

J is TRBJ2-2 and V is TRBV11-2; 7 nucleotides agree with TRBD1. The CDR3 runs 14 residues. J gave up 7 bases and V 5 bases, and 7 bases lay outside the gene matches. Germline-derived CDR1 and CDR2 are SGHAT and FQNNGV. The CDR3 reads CASSGQVVNGELFF. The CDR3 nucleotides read TGTGCCAGCAGCGGACAGGTAGTCAACGGGGAGCTGTTTTTT. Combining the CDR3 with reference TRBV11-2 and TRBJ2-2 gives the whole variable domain EAGVAQSPRYKIIEKRQSVAFWCNPISGHATLYWYQQILGQGPKLLIQFQNNGVVDDSQLPKDRFSAERLKGVDSTLKIQPAKLEDSAVYLCASSGQVVNGELFFGEGSRLTVL.

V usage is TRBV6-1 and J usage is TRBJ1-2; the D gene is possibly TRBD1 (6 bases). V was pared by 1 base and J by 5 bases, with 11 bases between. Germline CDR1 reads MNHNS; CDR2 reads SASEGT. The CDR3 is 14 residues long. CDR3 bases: TGTGCCAGCAGTGAAGGGGGGACAAAATATGGCTACACCTTC. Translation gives CASSEGGTKYGYTF.

As DNA, the CDR3 is TGTGCCAGCAGTTACTCTTCCAGAAGCTACGAGCAGTACTTC. Translation gives CASSYSSRSYEQYF. The chain employs TRBV6-5 and TRBJ2-7; D is ambiguous. Germline assignment: CDR1 MNHEY and CDR2 SVGAGI. The CDR3 has 14 amino acids. Deletions cut 0 bases from V and 3 bases from J, with 9 bases between.

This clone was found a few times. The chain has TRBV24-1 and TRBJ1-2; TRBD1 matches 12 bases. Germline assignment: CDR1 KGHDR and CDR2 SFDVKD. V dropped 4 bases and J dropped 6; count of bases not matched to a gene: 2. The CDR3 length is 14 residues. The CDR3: CATSEGQGANGYTF. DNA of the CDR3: TGTGCCACCAGTGAGGGACAGGGGGCGAATGGCTACACCTTC.

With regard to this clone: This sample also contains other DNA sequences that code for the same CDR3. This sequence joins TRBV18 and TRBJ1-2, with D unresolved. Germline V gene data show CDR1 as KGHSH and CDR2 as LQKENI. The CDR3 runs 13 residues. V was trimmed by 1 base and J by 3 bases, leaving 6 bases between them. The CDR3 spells CASSPQGDYGYTF. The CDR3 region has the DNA TGTGCCAGCTCACCACAGGGAGACTATGGCTACACCTTC. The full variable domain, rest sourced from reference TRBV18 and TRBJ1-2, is NAGVMQNPRHLVRRRGQEARLRCSPMKGHSHVYWYRQLPEEGLKFMVYLQKENIIDESGMPKERFSAEFPKEGPSILRIQQVVRGDSAAYFCASSPQGDYGYTFGSGTRLTVV.

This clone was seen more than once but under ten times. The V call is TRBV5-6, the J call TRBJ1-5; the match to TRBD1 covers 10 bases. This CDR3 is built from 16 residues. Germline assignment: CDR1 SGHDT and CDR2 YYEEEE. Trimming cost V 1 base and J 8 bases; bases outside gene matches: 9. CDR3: CASSLKVTGGREPQHF. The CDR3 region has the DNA TGTGCCAGCAGCTTGAAAGTGACAGGGGGCAGGGAGCCCCAGCATTTT.

The CDR3 loop is CAWSVGGEKLFF. In nucleotides, the CDR3 is TGTGCCTGGAGTGTAGGGGGTGAAAAACTGTTTTTT. The rearrangement links TRBV30 to TRBJ1-4; the D gene is possibly TRBD1 (6 bases). With 0 bases removed from V and 7 bases from J, the gap between germline ends came to 6 bases. Germline CDR1 reads GTSNPN; CDR2 reads SVGIG (reference sequence). The CDR3 loop spans 12 amino acids.

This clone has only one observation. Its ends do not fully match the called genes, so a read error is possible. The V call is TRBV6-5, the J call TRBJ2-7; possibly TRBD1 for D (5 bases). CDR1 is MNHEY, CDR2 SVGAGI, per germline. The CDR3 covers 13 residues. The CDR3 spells CATSIRVSYEQYF. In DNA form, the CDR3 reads TGTGCCACCAGTATCAGGGTTTCCTACGAGCAGTACTTC.

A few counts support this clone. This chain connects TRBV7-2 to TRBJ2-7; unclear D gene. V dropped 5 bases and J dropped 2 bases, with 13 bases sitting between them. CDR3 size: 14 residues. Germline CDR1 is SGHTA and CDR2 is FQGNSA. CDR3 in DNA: TGTGCCAGCAGCCCAAACTACACTCCCTACGAGCAGTACTTC. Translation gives CASSPNYTPYEQYF.

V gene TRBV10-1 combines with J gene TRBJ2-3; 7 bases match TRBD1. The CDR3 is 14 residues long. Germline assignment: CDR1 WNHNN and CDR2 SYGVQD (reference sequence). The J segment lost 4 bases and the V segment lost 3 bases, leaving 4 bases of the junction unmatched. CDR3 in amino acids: CASSEDRAADTQYF. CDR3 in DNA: TGCGCCAGCAGTGAAGACAGGGCGGCAGATACGCAGTATTTT.

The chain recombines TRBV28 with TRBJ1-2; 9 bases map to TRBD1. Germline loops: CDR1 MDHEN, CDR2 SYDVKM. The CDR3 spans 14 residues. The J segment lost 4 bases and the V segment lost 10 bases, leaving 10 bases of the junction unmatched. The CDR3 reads CAIKRVDRGYGYTF. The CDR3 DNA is TGTGCCATTAAGAGAGTGGACAGGGGCTATGGCTACACCTTC.

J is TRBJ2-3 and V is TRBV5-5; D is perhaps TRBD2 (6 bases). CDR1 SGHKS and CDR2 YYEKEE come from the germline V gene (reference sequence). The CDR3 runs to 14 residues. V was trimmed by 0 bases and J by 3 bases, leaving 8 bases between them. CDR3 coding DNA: TGTGCCAGCAGCTTGGCACGGGGGACAGATACGCAGTATTTT. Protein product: CASSLARGTDTQYF.

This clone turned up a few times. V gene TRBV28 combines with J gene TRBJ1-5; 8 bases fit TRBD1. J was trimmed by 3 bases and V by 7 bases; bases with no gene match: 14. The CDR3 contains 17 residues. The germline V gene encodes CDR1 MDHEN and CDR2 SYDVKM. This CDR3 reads CASNLGPGQVINQPQHF. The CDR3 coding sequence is TGTGCCAGCAATCTAGGCCCGGGACAGGTAATCAATCAGCCCCAGCATTTT.

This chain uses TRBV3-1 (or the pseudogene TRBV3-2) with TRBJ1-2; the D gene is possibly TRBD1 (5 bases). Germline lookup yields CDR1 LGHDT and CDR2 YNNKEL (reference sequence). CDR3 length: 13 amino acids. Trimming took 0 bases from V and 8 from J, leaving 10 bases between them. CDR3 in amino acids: CASSQDGQGGYTF. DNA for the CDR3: TGTGCCAGCAGCCAAGACGGTCAGGGCGGCTACACCTTC.

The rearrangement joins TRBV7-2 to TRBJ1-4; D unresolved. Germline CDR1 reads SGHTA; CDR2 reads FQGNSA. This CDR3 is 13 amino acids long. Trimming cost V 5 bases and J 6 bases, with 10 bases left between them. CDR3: CASSTGYYEKLFF. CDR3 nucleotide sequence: TGTGCCAGCAGCACGGGTTACTATGAAAAACTGTTTTTT.

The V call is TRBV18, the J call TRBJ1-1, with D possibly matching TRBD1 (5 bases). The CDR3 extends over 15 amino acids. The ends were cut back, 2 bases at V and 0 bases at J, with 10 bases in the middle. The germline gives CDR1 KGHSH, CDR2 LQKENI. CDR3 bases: TGTGCCAGCTCACCAACCAGGGTTCTGAACACTGAAGCTTTCTTT. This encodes CASSPTRVLNTEAFF.

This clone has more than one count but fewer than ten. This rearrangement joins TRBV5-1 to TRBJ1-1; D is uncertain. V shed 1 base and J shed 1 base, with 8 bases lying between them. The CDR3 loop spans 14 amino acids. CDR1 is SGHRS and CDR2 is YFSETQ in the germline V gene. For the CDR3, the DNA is TGCGCCAGCAGCTTGTTTCGGTCGAACACTGAAGCTTTCTTT. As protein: CASSLFRSNTEAFF.

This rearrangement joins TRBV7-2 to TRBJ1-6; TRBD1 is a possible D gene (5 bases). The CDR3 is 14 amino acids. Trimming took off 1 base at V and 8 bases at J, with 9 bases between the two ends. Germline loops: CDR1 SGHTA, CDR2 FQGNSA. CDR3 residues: CASSLGRGYSPLHF. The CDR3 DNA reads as TGTGCCAGCAGCTTAGGTAGGGGTTATTCACCCCTCCACTTT.

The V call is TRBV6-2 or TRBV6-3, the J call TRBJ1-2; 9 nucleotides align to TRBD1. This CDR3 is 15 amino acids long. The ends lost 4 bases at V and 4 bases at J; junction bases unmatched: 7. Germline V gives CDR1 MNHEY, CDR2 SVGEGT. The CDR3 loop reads CASSSGTGTFYGYTF. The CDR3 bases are TGTGCCAGCAGTTCCGGGACAGGGACCTTCTATGGCTACACCTTC.